These 22 T cell receptor beta chains originate from one sample sequenced in a study of shared clonotypes between healthy human individuals. Sequencing used immunoSEQ multiplex PCR; TCRdb keeps in-frame clones, though not all of them. The data contain some 490,000 clones, approximately 80% of them singletons. Sequenced: PBMCs. The receptors were gathered from a woman aged 40 to 50 in good health. Some clones in this sample may be carry-over from other donors' samples.

The genes are TRBV5-1 and TRBJ2-1, with 12 bases lining up with TRBD2. The CDR3 covers 17 residues. Trimming at V came to 4 bases and at J to 1 base, leaving 6 bases not matched to a gene. Germline lookup yields CDR1 SGHRS and CDR2 YFSETQ. CDR3 sequence: CASSDGLAGLSYNEQFF. The CDR3 nucleotides read TGCGCCAGCAGCGACGGACTAGCGGGGCTTTCCTACAATGAGCAGTTCTTC.

The chain has TRBV10-3 and TRBJ1-3; D is unresolved. Trimming removed 4 bases from V and 2 bases from J, with 12 bases in between. CDR1 and CDR2 from the germline V gene are ENHRY and SYGVKD. This CDR3 is 15 amino acids long. CDR3 sequence reads: CAISGSNNPGNTIYF. The DNA for the CDR3 is TGTGCCATCAGTGGATCTAACAATCCTGGAAACACCATATATTTT.

This clone occurred many times. V and J are TRBV5-8 and TRBJ2-5; 7 bases fit TRBD2. Germline V CDR1 and CDR2: SGHTS, YDEGEE. CDR3 length: 17 amino acids. With V trimmed by 0 bases and J by 3 bases, 11 bases remained unmatched. The CDR3: CASSLVLRGSGEETQYF. The CDR3 nucleotides read TGTGCCAGCAGCTTGGTCCTCCGCGGGAGTGGAGAAGAGACCCAGTACTTC.

The chain links TRBV9 to TRBJ2-5, with 8 bases that match TRBD2. The J call is doubtful: the DNA matches TRBJ2-7 better. The CDR3 contains 16 residues. Germline V lookup: CDR1 SGDLS, CDR2 YYNGEE. CDR3 amino acids: CASSVGSGVSSYEQYF. The DNA for the CDR3 is TGTGCCAGCAGCGTGGGTAGCGGGGTAAGCTCCTACGAGCAGTACTTC.

To note about this clone: A read error is the likely source, as a far larger clone sits one nucleotide away. V and J are TRBV2 and TRBJ2-5; D might be TRBD1 (5 bases). Judging by the DNA end, TRBJ2-7 fits better; the J call may be wrong. CDR1 is SNHLY, CDR2 FYNNEI, per germline. CDR3 length equals 13 residues. CDR3 coding DNA: TGTGCCACCTCGACAGTGTCCTCCTACGAGCAGTACTTC. Residues: CATSTVSSYEQYF.

The rearrangement uses TRBV30 and TRBJ2-7; D unclear. Germline V gives CDR1 GTSNPN, CDR2 SVGIG (reference sequence). V dropped 0 bases and J dropped 8 bases, with 14 bases sitting between them. The CDR3 loop spans 13 amino acids. This CDR3 reads CAWSVATTPKQYF. The CDR3 DNA sequence: TGTGCCTGGAGTGTCGCAACCACGCCTAAGCAGTACTTC.

The chain combines TRBV28 with TRBJ2-5; D is perhaps TRBD2 (6 bases). The V gene lost 6 bases and the J gene lost 11 bases, with 13 bases spanning the gap. Germline V lookup: CDR1 MDHEN, CDR2 SYDVKM. The CDR3 contains 11 residues. CDR3 residues: CASRTLAGQYF. DNA for the CDR3: TGTGCCAGCAGAACCTTGGCGGGGCAGTACTTC.

This clone turned up a few times. V and J are TRBV7-3 and TRBJ1-1; 7 nucleotides match TRBD1. The CDR3 is 14 residues long. Trimming cost V 5 bases and J 4 bases; bases outside gene matches: 7. Germline V gene lookup returns CDR1 SGHTA and CDR2 FQGTGA. In nucleotides, the CDR3 is TGTGCCAGCAGCGCGAACCAGGGGGGCACTGAAGCTTTCTTT. Translated, it gives CASSANQGGTEAFF.

The J gene is TRBJ2-7, the V gene TRBV7-9, with unresolved D. This CDR3 region has 14 residues. The ends were cut back, 2 bases at V and 7 bases at J, with 15 bases in the middle. Germline CDR1 and CDR2: SEHNR and FQNEAQ (reference sequence). CDR3 in DNA: TGTGCCAGCAGCTTACCCGGACGGCTGGGGGAGCAGTACTTC. Its translation: CASSLPGRLGEQYF.

The chain carries TRBV5-1 and TRBJ2-2; no clear D. Looked up from germline, CDR1 is SGHRS and CDR2 is YFSETQ. V lost 2 bases, J lost 2 bases, and 1 base lay in between. CDR3 length: 12 residues. In DNA form, the CDR3 reads TGCGCCAGCAGCTTTAACACCGGGGAGCTGTTTTTT. It yields the protein CASSFNTGELFF. Combining the CDR3 with reference TRBV5-1 and TRBJ2-2 gives the whole variable domain KAGVTQTPRYLIKTRGQQVTLSCSPISGHRSVSWYQQTPGQGLQFLFEYFSETQRNKGNFPGRFSGRQFSNSRSEMNVSTLELGDSALYLCASSFNTGELFFGEGSRLTVL.

For this clone: The identical CDR3 is also encoded by other nucleotide sequences in the sample. The rearrangement uses TRBV28 and TRBJ1-3, with a tentative D call TRBD1 (6 bases). The CDR3 is 14 residues long. V was trimmed by 3 bases and J by 1 base, leaving 7 bases between them. The germline gives CDR1 MDHEN, CDR2 SYDVKM. DNA for the CDR3: TGTGCCAGCAGTTTCCAGGGGTCTGGAAACACCATATATTTT. It specifies CASSFQGSGNTIYF.

V gene TRBV9 combines with J gene TRBJ1-3, with D uncertain. V gave up 3 bases and J gave up 0 bases, with 10 bases separating them. CDR3 length: 15 amino acids. Germline CDR1 is SGDLS and CDR2 is YYNGEE. Written as DNA, the CDR3 is TGTGCCAGCAGCGCCAGACATCTCTCTGGAAACACCATATATTTT. This translates into CASSARHLSGNTIYF.

The chain joins TRBV10-2 to TRBJ2-3, with TRBD2 matching 11 bases. Germline CDR1 and CDR2: WSHSY and SAAADI. The CDR3 length is 17 residues. The V and J ends lost 6 bases and 4 bases, in that order; junction bases with no gene match: 12. The DNA of the CDR3 is TGCGCCAGCAGGAAGTGGGCGTCTAGCGGGAGGTCAGATACGCAGTATTTT. It is translated as CASRKWASSGRSDTQYF.

V and J are TRBV5-1 and TRBJ2-1; no firm D call. The CDR3 consists of 16 residues. V dropped 6 bases and J dropped 4 bases, with 20 bases sitting between them. Germline values: CDR1 SGHRS, CDR2 YFSETQ. The CDR3 loop reads CASNQVHSGEYNEQFF. In DNA, the CDR3 is TGCGCCAGCAACCAAGTGCACTCTGGTGAATACAATGAGCAGTTCTTC.

The chain joins TRBV27 to TRBJ2-7, with no clear D. The CDR3 spans 12 residues. Trimming removed 4 bases at V and 5 bases at J, with 9 bases between. Per the germline V gene, CDR1 is MNHEY and CDR2 is SMNVEV (reference sequence). The CDR3: CASSSRAHEQYF. The DNA for the CDR3 is TGTGCCAGCAGTTCTCGGGCCCACGAGCAGTACTTC.

This chain connects TRBV29-1 to TRBJ2-2; a weak D match, TRBD1 (6 bases). This CDR3 spans 13 amino acids. Germline-derived CDR1 and CDR2 are SQVTM and ANQGSEA. V lost 6 bases and J 1 base, leaving 9 bases between the germline ends. CDR3 in DNA: TGCAGCGTCAGGGGAAAGAACACCGGGGAGCTGTTTTTT. Its protein product is CSVRGKNTGELFF.

The J gene is TRBJ2-7, the V gene TRBV11-2, with D perhaps matching TRBD2 (6 bases). CDR3 size: 16 residues. V gave up 6 bases and J gave up 5 bases, with 23 bases separating them. Germline loops: CDR1 SGHAT, CDR2 FQNNGV. The CDR3 is CASRPALRREGHEQYF. CDR3 DNA sequence: TGTGCCAGCAGGCCAGCTTTGAGGCGGGAAGGGCACGAGCAGTACTTC.

The V and J genes are TRBV6-5 and TRBJ2-7; 10 bases map to TRBD2. Unmatched junction bases numbered 6, after V lost 0 bases and J lost 4 bases. This CDR3 has 16 amino acids. Germline V gives CDR1 MNHEY, CDR2 SVGAGI. CDR3 residues: CASSYSLLAGVYEQYF. DNA for the CDR3: TGTGCCAGCAGTTACTCCCTTCTAGCGGGAGTTTACGAGCAGTACTTC.

This clone was seen just once. The chain employs TRBV28 and TRBJ1-2; 8 nucleotides match TRBD1. The germline CDR1 and CDR2 sequences are MDHEN and SYDVKM. With 3 bases clipped from V and 8 bases from J, the junction kept 2 bases outside the gene matches. This CDR3 is built from 12 residues. Written as DNA, the CDR3 is TGTGCCAGCAGTTTCTGGACAGGGGGCTACACCTTC. Amino acid sequence: CASSFWTGGYTF.

The CDR3 sequence is CASTLRGWTYNSPLHF. The CDR3 bases are TGTGCCAGCACCCTGAGAGGGTGGACCTATAATTCACCCCTCCACTTT. The chain links TRBV28 to TRBJ1-6; D remains unclear. Germline CDR1 reads MDHEN; CDR2 reads SYDVKM. The CDR3 has 16 residues. V was trimmed by 7 bases and J by 2 bases, leaving 15 bases between them.

The chain links TRBV27 to TRBJ2-2; a possible D gene is TRBD2 (6 bases). The CDR3 is made up of 16 amino acids. Trimming left V 5 bases short and J 5 bases short, with 18 bases between. CDR1 is MNHEY, CDR2 SMNVEV, per germline (reference sequence). The CDR3: CASSTLGGVRTGELFF. The CDR3 bases are TGTGCCAGCAGTACCCTGGGGGGAGTCCGAACCGGGGAGCTGTTTTTT.

The chain recombines TRBV4-1 with TRBJ2-2; D is undetermined. Germline lookup yields CDR1 MGHRA and CDR2 YSYEKL. Trimming left V 4 bases short and J 5 bases short, with 11 bases between. This CDR3 contains 14 residues. CDR3 loop: CASSPPVETGELFF. The CDR3 DNA reads as TGCGCCAGCAGCCCGCCCGTAGAAACCGGGGAGCTGTTTTTT.